This is a list of T cell receptor beta chains from one sample in a study of OX40 agonist ivuxolimab in advanced cancers. Assay: immunoSEQ multiplex PCR; the TCRdb copy retains only in-frame clones and omits some. The data hold about 63,000 clones, with roughly 87% observed a single time. Sample: CD4+ or CD8+ T cells sorted from blood, taken in a trial of the OX40 agonist ivuxolimab. These receptor sequences come from an adult with an advanced solid tumor such as melanoma, head and neck, liver or kidney cancer. The CDR3 runs from the conserved cysteine through the conserved F or W. Each record gives: clone size, V gene, D gene, CDR3 length, J gene, CDR3 protein, CDR3 DNA. A D gene is named only where the DNA matches it firmly. Some rows mark clone size as missing; the rest say once, few, many or name a class of expanded clone.

clone_size: .; v_call: TRBV6-5; d_call: .; cdr3_length: 15; j_call: TRBJ2-3; cdr3_aa: CASSYYPKGTDTQYF; cdr3_nt: TGTGCCAGCAGTTACTACCCGAAAGGAACAGATACGCAGTATTTT
clone_size: .; v_call: TRBV9; d_call: .; cdr3_length: 14; j_call: TRBJ2-1; cdr3_aa: CASSVGDGTNEQFF; cdr3_nt: TGTGCCAGCAGCGTGGGGGACGGCACCAATGAGCAGTTCTTC
clone_size: .; v_call: TRBV10-1; d_call: .; cdr3_length: 15; j_call: TRBJ2-1; cdr3_aa: CASSDFTVGYNEQFF; cdr3_nt: TGCGCCAGCAGTGATTTCACTGTGGGGTACAATGAGCAGTTCTTC
clone_size: .; v_call: TRBV7-6; d_call: .; cdr3_length: 14; j_call: TRBJ2-5; cdr3_aa: CASSSYEVWETQYF; cdr3_nt: TGTGCCAGCAGCTCCTACGAGGTCTGGGAGACCCAGTACTTC
clone_size: few; v_call: TRBV7-3; d_call: .; cdr3_length: 16; j_call: TRBJ2-2; cdr3_aa: CASSPVPGAKTGELFF; cdr3_nt: TGTGCCAGCAGCCCAGTCCCGGGGGCAAAGACCGGGGAGCTGTTTTTT
clone_size: .; v_call: TRBV9; d_call: TRBD2; cdr3_length: 16; j_call: TRBJ2-1; cdr3_aa: CASSVDPGRSYNEQFF; cdr3_nt: TGTGCCAGCAGCGTAGACCCCGGGAGGTCCTACAATGAGCAGTTCTTC
clone_size: .; v_call: TRBV9; d_call: TRBD1; cdr3_length: 17; j_call: TRBJ1-1; cdr3_aa: CASSAPRGGRGDTEAFF; cdr3_nt: TGTGCCAGCAGCGCACCCAGAGGGGGCCGAGGGGACACTGAAGCTTTCTTT
clone_size: .; v_call: TRBV7-9; d_call: TRBD1; cdr3_length: 13; j_call: TRBJ1-2; cdr3_aa: CASSLDRGYGYTF; cdr3_nt: TGTGCCAGCAGCTTAGACAGGGGCTATGGCTACACCTTC
clone_size: .; v_call: TRBV10-3; d_call: TRBD1; cdr3_length: 15; j_call: TRBJ2-7; cdr3_aa: CAISDAGQGDYEQYF; cdr3_nt: TGTGCCATCAGTGACGCGGGACAGGGGGACTACGAGCAGTACTTC
clone_size: once; v_call: TRBV18; d_call: TRBD1; cdr3_length: 15; j_call: TRBJ2-7; cdr3_aa: CASSPGTGTSYEQYF; cdr3_nt: TGTGCCAGCTCACCGGGGACAGGGACCTCCTACGAGCAGTACTTC
clone_size: .; v_call: TRBV30; d_call: .; cdr3_length: 15; j_call: TRBJ2-3; cdr3_aa: CAWSPQDTRTDTQYF; cdr3_nt: TGTGCCTGGAGTCCACAGGACACCCGCACAGATACGCAGTATTTT
clone_size: .; v_call: TRBV12-5; d_call: TRBD2; cdr3_length: 17; j_call: TRBJ2-1; cdr3_aa: CASGLTQTSGSYNEQFF; cdr3_nt: TGTGCTAGTGGTTTGACCCAGACTAGCGGGAGTTACAATGAGCAGTTCTTC
clone_size: .; v_call: TRBV6-1; d_call: TRBD1; cdr3_length: 15; j_call: TRBJ1-4; cdr3_aa: CASSGQTGGNEKLFF; cdr3_nt: TGTGCCAGCAGTGGGCAGACAGGGGGTAACGAAAAACTGTTTTTT
clone_size: .; v_call: TRBV2; d_call: TRBD2; cdr3_length: 15; j_call: TRBJ2-7; cdr3_aa: CASSDGLAGLIEQYF; cdr3_nt: TGTGCCAGCAGTGACGGACTAGCGGGATTGATCGAGCAGTACTTC
clone_size: .; v_call: TRBV12-5; d_call: .; cdr3_length: 16; j_call: TRBJ1-5; cdr3_aa: CASGFWGQGRAQPQHF; cdr3_nt: TGTGCTAGTGGTTTTTGGGGTCAGGGACGGGCTCAGCCCCAGCATTTT
clone_size: .; v_call: TRBV10-2; d_call: .; cdr3_length: 11; j_call: TRBJ2-7; cdr3_aa: CASSGYSGQYF; cdr3_nt: TGCGCCAGCAGTGGATACAGCGGGCAGTACTTC
clone_size: .; v_call: TRBV10-3; d_call: .; cdr3_length: 13; j_call: TRBJ1-1; cdr3_aa: CAISDQLGTEAFF; cdr3_nt: TGTGCCATCAGTGACCAGCTAGGGACTGAAGCTTTCTTT
clone_size: few; v_call: TRBV5-1; d_call: .; cdr3_length: 13; j_call: TRBJ2-5; cdr3_aa: CASSLGAVETQYF; cdr3_nt: TGCGCCAGCAGCTTGGGGGCCGTGGAGACCCAGTACTTC
clone_size: .; v_call: TRBV30; d_call: .; cdr3_length: 17; j_call: TRBJ2-7; cdr3_aa: CAWSPPPRWTATYEQYF; cdr3_nt: TGTGCCTGGAGTCCCCCTCCTAGGTGGACAGCCACCTACGAGCAGTACTTC
clone_size: .; v_call: TRBV9; d_call: TRBD2; cdr3_length: 15; j_call: TRBJ2-7; cdr3_aa: CASSPIGLAGGEQYF; cdr3_nt: TGTGCCAGCAGCCCAATCGGACTAGCGGGTGGGGAGCAGTACTTC
clone_size: .; v_call: TRBV5-5; d_call: TRBD1; cdr3_length: 15; j_call: TRBJ2-5; cdr3_aa: CASSTGTGGGETQYF; cdr3_nt: TGTGCCAGCAGCACCGGGACAGGAGGGGGAGAGACCCAGTACTTC
clone_size: .; v_call: TRBV5-4; d_call: .; cdr3_length: 14; j_call: TRBJ2-3; cdr3_aa: CASSWGVNTDTQYF; cdr3_nt: TGTGCCAGCAGCTGGGGAGTTAACACAGATACGCAGTATTTT
clone_size: few; v_call: TRBV30; d_call: TRBD2; cdr3_length: 15; j_call: TRBJ2-1; cdr3_aa: CAWSGISGSANEQFF; cdr3_nt: TGTGCCTGGAGTGGAATTAGCGGGAGCGCCAATGAGCAGTTCTTC
clone_size: .; v_call: TRBV21-1; d_call: .; cdr3_length: 14; j_call: TRBJ2-1; cdr3_aa: CASSKDRYYNEQFF; cdr3_nt: TGTGCCAGCAGCAAAGACAGATACTACAATGAGCAGTTCTTC
clone_size: .; v_call: TRBV19; d_call: TRBD1; cdr3_length: 15; j_call: TRBJ2-7; cdr3_aa: CASSSPGQGVYEQYF; cdr3_nt: TGTGCCAGTAGTTCGCCGGGACAGGGGGTATACGAGCAGTACTTC
clone_size: .; v_call: TRBV2; d_call: TRBD2; cdr3_length: 14; j_call: TRBJ2-5; cdr3_aa: CASSQLATGETQYF; cdr3_nt: TGTGCCAGCAGTCAACTAGCGACCGGAGAGACCCAGTACTTC
clone_size: .; v_call: TRBV27; d_call: .; cdr3_length: 13; j_call: TRBJ1-2; cdr3_aa: CASSPQDSYGYTF; cdr3_nt: TGTGCCAGCAGTCCCCAGGACAGCTATGGCTACACCTTC
clone_size: .; v_call: TRBV19; d_call: .; cdr3_length: 14; j_call: TRBJ1-1; cdr3_aa: CASSTDGKNTEAFF; cdr3_nt: TGTGCCAGTAGTACAGACGGAAAGAACACTGAAGCTTTCTTT
clone_size: .; v_call: TRBV27; d_call: TRBD2; cdr3_length: 16; j_call: TRBJ2-3; cdr3_aa: CASRRNAGVSADTQYF; cdr3_nt: TGTGCCAGCAGGCGGAACGCGGGAGTATCGGCAGATACGCAGTATTTT
clone_size: .; v_call: TRBV5-1; d_call: TRBD2; cdr3_length: 16; j_call: TRBJ2-1; cdr3_aa: CASSSNPGLAGNEQFF; cdr3_nt: TGCGCCAGCAGCTCGAACCCGGGACTAGCGGGCAATGAGCAGTTCTTC
clone_size: .; v_call: TRBV28; d_call: TRBD2; cdr3_length: 16; j_call: TRBJ2-1; cdr3_aa: CASSSLLAGAYNEQFF; cdr3_nt: TGTGCCAGCAGTTCCCTACTAGCGGGAGCATACAATGAGCAGTTCTTC
clone_size: .; v_call: TRBV5-1; d_call: TRBD1; cdr3_length: 16; j_call: TRBJ1-1; cdr3_aa: CASSPPRGTGSTEAFF; cdr3_nt: TGCGCCAGCAGCCCCCCCCGTGGGACAGGGTCGACTGAAGCTTTCTTT
clone_size: once; v_call: TRBV11-3; d_call: TRBD2; cdr3_length: 15; j_call: TRBJ2-2; cdr3_aa: CASSPPGRDTGELFF; cdr3_nt: TGTGCCAGCAGCCCCCCCGGGAGGGACACCGGGGAGCTGTTTTTT
clone_size: few; v_call: TRBV11-1; d_call: .; cdr3_length: 15; j_call: TRBJ1-1; cdr3_aa: CASSPRTPLGTEAFF; cdr3_nt: TGTGCCAGCAGCCCTCGGACACCTCTGGGCACTGAAGCTTTCTTT
clone_size: .; v_call: TRBV15; d_call: TRBD1; cdr3_length: 14; j_call: TRBJ2-7; cdr3_aa: CATSRDRGPLEQYF; cdr3_nt: TGTGCCACCAGCAGAGACAGGGGGCCTCTCGAGCAGTACTTC